The clone carrying this TCR beta chain was counted at least ten times. Antigen: not known. The CDR3 runs 14 residues. With 5 bases removed from V and 0 bases from J, the gap between germline ends came to 11 bases. Germline CDR1 reads DFQATT; CDR2 reads SNEGSKA (reference sequence). The record originates from a study of early T cells in non-severe SARS-CoV-2 infection. In the study overall: The chains were unpaired, and the sequenced material was bulk RNA from unsorted whole blood. Notes on the study in general: Comparison of clonotypes with VDJdb favored anti-spike CD8 responses while missing private and CD4 specificities.

Each cDNA molecule carried a unique molecular identifier. TCRdb used MiXCR to reprocess the 5' RACE reads, holding one entry per CDR3 protein. The table shows 50,000 or so distinct CDR3 sequences, with roughly an eighth occurring only once. Source material: whole blood. The TCR sequence derives from an adult who was a healthcare worker with PCR-confirmed SARS-CoV-2 infection or an uninfected control (not recorded which). The chain employs TRBV20-1 and TRBJ2-1; no clear D gene. The DNA of the CDR3 is TGCAGTGCTGGCAGGTCAAGCTCCTACAATGAGCAGTTCTTC. It translates to CSAGRSSSYNEQFF.